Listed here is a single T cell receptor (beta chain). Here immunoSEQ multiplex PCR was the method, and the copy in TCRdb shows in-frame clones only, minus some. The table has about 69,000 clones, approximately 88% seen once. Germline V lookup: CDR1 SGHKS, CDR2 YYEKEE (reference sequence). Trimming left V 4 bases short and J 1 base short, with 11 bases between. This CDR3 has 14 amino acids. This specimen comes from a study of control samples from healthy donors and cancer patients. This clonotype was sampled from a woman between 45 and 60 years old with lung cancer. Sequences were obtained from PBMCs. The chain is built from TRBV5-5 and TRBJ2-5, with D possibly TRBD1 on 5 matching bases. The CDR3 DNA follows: TGTGCCAGCAGCCCACGACAGTTCCAAGAGACCCAGTACTTC. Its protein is CASSPRQFQETQYF.